Following are 32 T cell receptor beta chains from one sample sequenced in a study of human T cells and chemical hapten exposure. TCRdb re-called the RACE reads through MiXCR, storing one row per CDR3 protein. The profile shows fewer than 300,000 distinct CDR3 sequences, 7.5% to 10% of them singletons. Time point described: pre-sensitization, week 0. Regarding treatment: therapeutic diphenylcyclopropenone sensitization with weekly scalp DPC. This specimen consisted of whole blood, obtained in connection with sensitization to the hapten diphenylcyclopropenone (DPC). The receptors here all came from a woman aged 40 to 50 with alopecia areata. Some clones in this sample may be carry-over from other donors' samples.

The chain employs TRBV7-9 and TRBJ2-7, with TRBD1 matching over 8 bases. The germline gives CDR1 SEHNR, CDR2 FQNEAQ (reference sequence). Trimming removed 5 bases from V and 5 bases from J; junction bases left unmatched: 11. The CDR3 sequence is 15 residues long. The CDR3 spells CASSAGQGNYDEQYF. CDR3 nucleotides: TGTGCCAGCAGCGCTGGACAGGGAAACTATGACGAGCAGTACTTC.

This clonotype was counted ten times or more. This rearrangement joins TRBV27 to TRBJ1-1; D is ambiguous. The V end lost 3 bases, the J end lost 5 bases, and 4 bases lay between the germline ends. Germline CDR1 MNHEY, CDR2 SMNVEV (reference sequence). The CDR3 sequence is 11 residues long. The CDR3 nucleotides are TGTGCCAGCAGTTTTGGTACTGAAGCTTTCTTT. Protein product: CASSFGTEAFF.

This clonotype was seen a few times. This chain uses TRBV4-2 with TRBJ2-5; no firm D call. This CDR3 has 15 amino acids. The V end was cut by 1 base, the J end by 0 bases, with 9 bases between. Germline V lookup: CDR1 LGHNA, CDR2 YNFKEQ. The CDR3 bases are TGTGCCAGCAGCCAAGTTGCCGGAAACCAAGAGACCCAGTACTTC. It is translated as CASSQVAGNQETQYF.

This clonotype showed up just a few times. This chain links TRBV6-1 with TRBJ2-3, with D perhaps assigned TRBD1 or TRBD2 (5 bases each). The germline gives CDR1 MNHNS, CDR2 SASEGT. The CDR3 extends over 14 amino acids. V shed 7 bases and J shed 4 bases, with 15 bases lying between them. The CDR3 DNA reads as TGTGCCAGCACCCTTGGATTGGGGGCAGATACGCAGTATTTT. It translates to CASTLGLGADTQYF.

The chain employs TRBV20-1 and TRBJ2-1; D uncertain. In germline, CDR1 is DFQATT, CDR2 SNEGSKA (reference sequence). The V gene lost 1 base and the J gene lost 7 bases, with 8 bases spanning the gap. There are 12 residues in the CDR3. This CDR3 is CSARGGWNEQFF. The CDR3 nucleotides read TGCAGTGCTAGAGGAGGCTGGAATGAGCAGTTCTTC.

V and J are TRBV30 and TRBJ1-4; 8 bases fit TRBD1. CDR1 is GTSNPN, CDR2 SVGIG, per germline (reference sequence). The V segment lost 1 base and the J segment 11 bases; nucleotides outside the gene matches: 6. The CDR3 loop spans 13 amino acids. The CDR3 DNA reads TGTGCCTGGAGTGGGACAGGGATAGGGAAACTGTTTTTT. Encoded protein: CAWSGTGIGKLFF.

This clonotype occurred a few times. The gene calls are TRBV7-9 and TRBJ2-1, with D tentatively TRBD2 (6 bases). Germline V CDR1 and CDR2: SEHNR, FQNEAQ (reference sequence). This CDR3 is built from 12 residues. V was trimmed by 3 bases and J by 13 bases, leaving 13 bases between them. The CDR3 nucleotides are TGTGCCAGCAGCTTCGAGACGGGGGTACAGTTCTTC. Its protein is CASSFETGVQFF.

Comment on this clonotype: The junction departs from germline at one end; a sequencing error may be responsible. The genes are TRBV3-1 and TRBJ2-7; 9 nucleotides align to TRBD2. Germline V CDR1 and CDR2: LGHDT, YNNKEL (reference sequence). CDR3 length: 15 residues. Here the CDR3 reads CANSLMTSGPYEQYF. CDR3 in DNA: TGTGCCAACAGCCTAATGACTAGCGGTCCTTACGAGCAGTACTTC.

Only a few counts were recorded for this clonotype. The gene calls are TRBV28 and TRBJ2-1, with unresolved D. CDR1 and CDR2 from the germline V gene are MDHEN and SYDVKM. This CDR3 region has 14 residues. Trimming took off 7 bases at V and 2 bases at J, with 12 bases between the two ends. CDR3 in amino acids: CASIGAFPYNEQFF. For the CDR3, the DNA is TGTGCCAGCATTGGAGCATTTCCCTACAATGAGCAGTTCTTC.

This chain links TRBV7-2 with TRBJ2-3; the match to TRBD2 covers 9 bases. Germline CDR1 is SGHTA and CDR2 is FQGNSA. V dropped 3 bases and J dropped 4; count of bases not matched to a gene: 8. This CDR3 is 16 amino acids long. In DNA, the CDR3 is TGTGCCAGCAGCTTCCCTATAGCGGGAGAGGCAGATACGCAGTATTTT. This encodes CASSFPIAGEADTQYF.

The genes are TRBV7-2 and TRBJ2-5; 7 bases are shared with TRBD2. Germline V gives CDR1 SGHTA, CDR2 FQGNSA. V gave up 3 bases and J gave up 7 bases; unmatched junction bases: 11. This CDR3 spans 15 amino acids. CDR3 sequence reads: CASSFPLSGPTTQYF. The CDR3 region has the DNA TGTGCCAGCAGCTTCCCTCTTAGCGGGCCAACGACCCAGTACTTC.

The genes are TRBV11-2 and TRBJ2-2, with 9 bases aligning to TRBD1. Trimming at V came to 1 base and at J to 7 bases, leaving 4 bases not matched to a gene. This CDR3 spans 15 amino acids. CDR1 is SGHAT, CDR2 FQNNGV, per germline. CDR3 in amino acids: CASSLVQGAIGELFF. The CDR3 nucleotides read TGTGCCAGCAGCTTAGTACAGGGGGCGATCGGGGAGCTGTTTTTT.

This chain joins TRBV7-2 and TRBJ2-1, with 11 bases aligning to TRBD2. Germline V lookup: CDR1 SGHTA, CDR2 FQGNSA. J was trimmed by 2 bases and V by 5 bases; bases with no gene match: 5. CDR3 length: 16 amino acids. CDR3 DNA sequence: TGTGCCAGCAGCCCTCCGGGACTAGCGGCCTACAATGAGCAGTTCTTC. Its protein is CASSPPGLAAYNEQFF.

Turning to this clonotype: Mismatch with germline at one junction end may stem from a read error. V gene TRBV4-1 combines with J gene TRBJ2-6, with D unclear. This CDR3 comprises 15 residues. The V gene's germline CDR1 is MGHRA and CDR2 YSYEKL. For the CDR3, the DNA is TGTGCCAGCAGCAGACTGGCGTCTGGGGCCAACGTCCTGACTTTC. Its translation is CASSRLASGANVLTF.

There are many counts of this clonotype. J is TRBJ2-2 and V is TRBV11-2; 11 nucleotides line up with TRBD2. This CDR3 has 16 amino acids. The V segment lost 3 bases and the J segment 4 bases; nucleotides outside the gene matches: 4. Germline CDR1 SGHAT, CDR2 FQNNGV. Here the CDR3 DNA reads TGTGCCAGCAGCTTCTGGACTAGCGGGTCCACCGGGGAGCTGTTTTTT. Translated, it gives CASSFWTSGSTGELFF.

This clonotype was counted a few times. The rearrangement uses TRBV20-1 and TRBJ1-1; D remains ambiguous. V lost 6 bases, J lost 0 bases, and 11 bases lay in between. There are 13 residues in the CDR3. Germline V lookup: CDR1 DFQATT, CDR2 SNEGSKA (reference sequence). This chain's CDR3 is CSAQIPVNTEAFF. The CDR3 nucleotides read TGCAGTGCCCAGATACCGGTGAACACTGAAGCTTTCTTT.

V gene TRBV7-9 combines with J gene TRBJ1-1, with 9 bases identical to TRBD1. Germline CDR1 is SEHNR and CDR2 is FQNEAQ (reference sequence). V was clipped by 6 bases and J by 1 base; unmatched bases: 3. This CDR3 has 14 residues. CDR3 nucleotide sequence: TGTGCCAGCAGGTCACAGGGGGCGAACACTGAAGCTTTCTTT. It specifies CASRSQGANTEAFF.

This clonotype was counted a few times. The chain is built from TRBV4-1 and TRBJ2-3; TRBD2 agrees at 7 bases. The CDR3 runs to 18 residues. Germline V lookup: CDR1 MGHRA, CDR2 YSYEKL. With 2 bases clipped from V and 0 bases from J, the junction kept 11 bases outside the gene matches. This CDR3 is CASSQRKLADTSTDTQYF. The DNA of the CDR3 is TGCGCCAGCAGCCAACGAAAGCTAGCGGACACTAGCACAGATACGCAGTATTTT.

This clonotype was counted a few times. The J gene is TRBJ1-2, the V gene TRBV5-4, with 9 bases aligning to TRBD1. CDR3 length: 15 amino acids. The ends lost 4 bases at V and 8 bases at J; junction bases unmatched: 12. Per germline, CDR1 SGHNT and CDR2 YYREEE (reference sequence). The CDR3 spells CASSVSGQGPEGYTF. Here the CDR3 DNA reads TGTGCCAGCAGCGTATCGGGACAGGGCCCAGAGGGCTACACCTTC.

The V call is TRBV28, the J call TRBJ1-6; 7 nucleotides match TRBD1. CDR1 is MDHEN, CDR2 SYDVKM, per germline. Trimming removed 6 bases from V and 7 bases from J; junction bases left unmatched: 12. This CDR3 has 16 amino acids. This chain's CDR3 is CASRPDHRGSNSPLHF. In DNA, the CDR3 is TGTGCCAGCAGACCCGATCACAGGGGATCAAATTCACCCCTCCACTTT.

The chain has TRBV20-1 and TRBJ1-1; D is ambiguous. The V and J ends lost 0 bases and 6 bases respectively, with 17 bases between them. CDR3 length: 15 amino acids. CDR1 is DFQATT, CDR2 SNEGSKA, per germline (reference sequence). As DNA, the CDR3 is TGCAGTGCTAGAGACTTTCTTACAGCGGTGTCTGAAGCTTTCTTT. Protein sequence: CSARDFLTAVSEAFF.

This chain links TRBV3-1 with TRBJ2-2; D not resolved. V lost 3 bases and J 7 bases, leaving 6 bases between the germline ends. Germline V gene lookup returns CDR1 LGHDT and CDR2 YNNKEL (reference sequence). This CDR3 has 12 amino acids. CDR3 loop: CASSHSNGELFF. CDR3 in DNA: TGTGCCAGCAGCCACAGTAACGGGGAGCTGTTTTTT.

The rearrangement joins TRBV7-2 to TRBJ2-3, with 12 bases fitting TRBD2. The length of the CDR3 is 15 residues. Germline V gene sequence: CDR1 SGHTA, CDR2 FQGNSA. V lost 5 bases to trimming and J lost 4 bases; unmatched junction nucleotides: 4. The DNA of the CDR3 is TGTGCCAGCAGCCTGACTAGCGGGAGCTCAGATACGCAGTATTTT. Its protein is CASSLTSGSSDTQYF.

This clonotype was seen only once. The V and J genes are TRBV27 and TRBJ2-7; D gene uncertain. Germline assignment: CDR1 MNHEY and CDR2 SMNVEV (reference sequence). V was clipped by 3 bases and J by 0 bases, with 9 bases between them. The CDR3 is made up of 14 amino acids. CDR3 in DNA: TGTGCCAGCAGTTTCGGGCCCCGCTCCTACGAGCAGTACTTC. Protein sequence: CASSFGPRSYEQYF.

This clonotype was seen a handful of times. The chain carries TRBV6-2 or TRBV6-3 and TRBJ1-2; no definite D call. The CDR3 runs 15 residues. Germline CDR1 is MNHEY and CDR2 is SVGEGT. V was shortened by 0 bases and J by 4 bases, with 12 bases between the two germline ends. The CDR3 DNA is TGTGCCAGCAGTTACTCCCAAGCCTACCTCTATGGCTACACCTTC. It yields the protein CASSYSQAYLYGYTF.

This clonotype was found a few times. The J gene is TRBJ2-7, the V gene TRBV5-1; 14 bases match TRBD2. Trimming took 4 bases from V and 7 from J; bases not matched to a gene: 13. This CDR3 has 17 amino acids. Germline loops: CDR1 SGHRS, CDR2 YFSETQ. The chain's CDR3 is CASSPRTGTSGSGEQYF. The CDR3, as DNA: TGCGCCAGCAGCCCAAGGACCGGGACTAGCGGGAGCGGAGAGCAGTACTTC.

There are a few counts of this clonotype. The rearrangement links TRBV18 to TRBJ2-2; 7 bases align to TRBD1. The CDR3 is 15 residues long. Germline V gives CDR1 KGHSH, CDR2 LQKENI. Trimming cost V 5 bases and J 1 base; bases outside gene matches: 4. The CDR3, as DNA: TGTGCCAGCTCAACGACAGGGCAGAACACCGGGGAGCTGTTTTTT. Protein sequence: CASSTTGQNTGELFF.

This clonotype has a handful of counts. The rearrangement links TRBV6-5 to TRBJ1-4; 9 nucleotides align to TRBD1. J was trimmed by 7 bases and V by 6 bases; bases with no gene match: 6. This CDR3 spans 14 amino acids. Germline loops: CDR1 MNHEY, CDR2 SVGAGI. The CDR3 coding sequence is TGTGCCAGCAGCCCGGGACAGGGACGTGAAAAACTGTTTTTT. Protein sequence: CASSPGQGREKLFF.

This clonotype has a handful of counts. The chain recombines TRBV6-1 with TRBJ1-5; no definite D call. The ends were cut back, 0 bases at V and 7 bases at J, with 10 bases in the middle. This CDR3 is 14 amino acids long. Germline V CDR1 and CDR2: MNHNS, SASEGT. The CDR3 DNA reads TGTGCCAGCAGTGAAGCGAGGGAAGGGCAGCCCCAGCATTTT. Translating it yields CASSEAREGQPQHF.

This clonotype was seen many times. The rearrangement joins TRBV5-1 to TRBJ2-2; possibly TRBD1 for D (5 bases). The CDR3 runs to 13 residues. Trimming stripped 5 bases from V and 0 bases from J, with 5 bases between. Germline lookup yields CDR1 SGHRS and CDR2 YFSETQ. This CDR3 reads CASRTANTGELFF. The CDR3 coding sequence is TGCGCCAGCAGGACAGCGAACACCGGGGAGCTGTTTTTT.

The sample holds many counts of this clonotype. The rearrangement joins TRBV2 to TRBJ1-2; D uncertain. Trimming removed 1 base from V and 7 bases from J, with 4 bases in between. The germline gives CDR1 SNHLY, CDR2 FYNNEI. This CDR3 is built from 11 residues. CDR3 coding DNA: TGTGCCAGCAGTGAAGGCTTTGGCTACACCTTC. Protein: CASSEGFGYTF.

The rearrangement links TRBV5-4 to TRBJ2-3; 11 bases match TRBD2. CDR3 length: 17 amino acids. CDR1 and CDR2 from the germline V gene are SGHNT and YYREEE (reference sequence). The trim removed 4 bases at V and 1 base at J, leaving 8 bases unmatched. The CDR3 here is CASSAQTSGIGTDTQYF. The DNA of the CDR3 is TGTGCCAGCAGCGCTCAGACTAGCGGGATCGGCACAGATACGCAGTATTTT.